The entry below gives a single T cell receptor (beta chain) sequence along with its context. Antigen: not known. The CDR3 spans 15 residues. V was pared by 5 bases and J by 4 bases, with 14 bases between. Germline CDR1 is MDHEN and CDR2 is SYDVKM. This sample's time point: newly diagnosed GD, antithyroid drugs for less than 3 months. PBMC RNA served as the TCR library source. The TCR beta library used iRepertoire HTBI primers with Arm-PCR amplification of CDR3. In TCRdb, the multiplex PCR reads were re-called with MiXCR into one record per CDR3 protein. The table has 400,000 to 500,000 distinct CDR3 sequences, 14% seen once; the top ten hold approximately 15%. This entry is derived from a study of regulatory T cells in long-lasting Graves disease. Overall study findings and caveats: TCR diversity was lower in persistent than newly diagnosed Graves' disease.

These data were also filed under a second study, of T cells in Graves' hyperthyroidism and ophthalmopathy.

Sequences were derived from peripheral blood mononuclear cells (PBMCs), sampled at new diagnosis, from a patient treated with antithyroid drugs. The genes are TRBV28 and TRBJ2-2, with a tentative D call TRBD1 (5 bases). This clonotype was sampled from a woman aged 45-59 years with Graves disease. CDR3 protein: CASSTTGPGTGELFF. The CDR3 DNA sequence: TGTGCCAGCAGTACCACAGGACCCGGCACCGGGGAGCTGTTTTTT. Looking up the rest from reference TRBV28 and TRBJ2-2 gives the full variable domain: DVKVTQSSRYLVKRTGEKVFLECVQDMDHENMFWYRQDPGLGLRLIYFSYDVKMKEKGDIPEGYSVSREKKERFSLILESASTNQTSMYLCASSTTGPGTGELFFGEGSRLTVL.